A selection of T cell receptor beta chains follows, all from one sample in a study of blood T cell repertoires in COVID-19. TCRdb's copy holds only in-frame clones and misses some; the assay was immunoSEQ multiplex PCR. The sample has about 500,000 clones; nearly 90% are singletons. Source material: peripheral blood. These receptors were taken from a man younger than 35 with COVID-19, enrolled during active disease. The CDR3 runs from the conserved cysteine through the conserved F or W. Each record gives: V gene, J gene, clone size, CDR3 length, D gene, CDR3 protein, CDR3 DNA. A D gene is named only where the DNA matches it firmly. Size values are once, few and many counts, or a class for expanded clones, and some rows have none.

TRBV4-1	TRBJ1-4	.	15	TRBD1	CASSQQQGAFEKLFF	TGCGCCAGCAGCCAACAACAGGGGGCGTTTGAAAAACTGTTTTTT
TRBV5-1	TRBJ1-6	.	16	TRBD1	CASSLAGTGFGSPLHF	TGCGCCAGCAGCTTGGCCGGGACAGGGTTTGGGTCACCCCTCCACTTT
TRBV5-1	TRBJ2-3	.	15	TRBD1	CASSPWDRDADTQYF	TGCGCCAGCAGCCCATGGGACAGGGACGCAGATACGCAGTATTTT
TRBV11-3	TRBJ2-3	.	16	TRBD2	CASSSQTSGGSDTQYF	TGTGCCAGCAGCTCCCAGACTAGCGGGGGGTCAGATACGCAGTATTTT
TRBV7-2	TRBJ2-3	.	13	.	CASSREIVDTQYF	TGTGCCAGCAGCCGGGAGATCGTAGATACGCAGTATTTT
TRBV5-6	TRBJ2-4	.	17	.	CASSLARQRLAKNIQYF	TGTGCCAGCAGCTTGGCAAGGCAGCGCCTAGCCAAAAACATTCAGTACTTC
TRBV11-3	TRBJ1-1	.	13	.	CASSQDWNTEAFF	TGTGCCAGCAGCCAAGACTGGAACACTGAAGCTTTCTTT
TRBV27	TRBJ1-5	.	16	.	CASKPKWVEANQPQHF	TGTGCCAGCAAACCGAAATGGGTCGAGGCGAATCAGCCCCAGCATTTT
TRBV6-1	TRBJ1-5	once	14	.	CASSEGESNQPQHF	TGTGCCAGCAGTGAAGGGGAGTCGAATCAGCCCCAGCATTTT
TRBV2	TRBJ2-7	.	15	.	CASRPVGRPSYEQYF	TGTGCCAGTAGACCCGTGGGCAGGCCGTCCTACGAGCAGTACTTC
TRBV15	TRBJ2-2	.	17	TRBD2	CATSREEGGGYTGELFF	TGTGCCACCAGCAGAGAAGAGGGCGGGGGGTACACCGGGGAGCTGTTTTTT
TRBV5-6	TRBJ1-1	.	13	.	CASSYPGNTEAFF	TGTGCCAGCAGCTACCCGGGGAACACTGAAGCTTTCTTT
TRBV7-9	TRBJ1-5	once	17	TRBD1	CASSLWGQGLLNQPQHF	TGTGCCAGCAGCTTGTGGGGACAGGGACTCTTGAATCAGCCCCAGCATTTT
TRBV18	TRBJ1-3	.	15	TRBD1	CASSPDRDTGNTIYF	TGTGCCAGCTCACCGGACAGGGATACTGGAAACACCATATATTTT
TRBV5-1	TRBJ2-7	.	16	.	CASSLEGTGSSYEQYF	TGCGCCAGCAGCTTGGAAGGTACGGGGAGCTCCTACGAGCAGTACTTC
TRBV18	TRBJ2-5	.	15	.	CASSPPQGRQETQYF	TGTGCCAGCTCCCCCCCACAGGGCAGGCAAGAGACCCAGTACTTC
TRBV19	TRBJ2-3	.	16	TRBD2	CASSIGLAGGVDTQYF	TGTGCCAGTAGTATCGGACTAGCGGGGGGGGTGGATACGCAGTATTTT
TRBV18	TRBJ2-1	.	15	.	CASSIRVQGDNEQFF	TGTGCCAGCTCAATCCGGGTCCAAGGGGACAATGAGCAGTTCTTC
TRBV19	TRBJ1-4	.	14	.	CASQWGRDTVKLFF	TGTGCCAGCCAATGGGGACGGGACACGGTCAAACTGTTTTTT
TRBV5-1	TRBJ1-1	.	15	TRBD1	CASSLRTGANTEAFF	TGCGCCAGCAGCTTACGGACAGGGGCGAACACTGAAGCTTTCTTT
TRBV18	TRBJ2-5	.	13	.	CASFTSGQETQYF	TGTGCCAGCTTTACCTCCGGCCAAGAGACCCAGTACTTC
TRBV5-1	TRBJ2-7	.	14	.	CASSLNPLAYEQYF	TGCGCCAGCAGCTTGAACCCCTTAGCCTACGAGCAGTACTTC
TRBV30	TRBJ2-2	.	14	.	CAWREDLGTGELFF	TGTGCCTGGAGAGAGGATTTGGGCACCGGGGAGCTGTTTTTT
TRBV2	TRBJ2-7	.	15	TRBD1	CASSPEQGMAYEQYF	TGTGCCAGCAGTCCAGAACAGGGGATGGCCTACGAGCAGTACTTC
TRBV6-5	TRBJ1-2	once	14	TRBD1	CASASDRGLYGYTF	TGTGCCAGCGCGAGTGACAGGGGGCTGTATGGCTACACCTTC
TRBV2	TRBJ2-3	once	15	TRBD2	CASSPLAGGRDTQYF	TGTGCCAGCAGTCCTCTAGCGGGAGGCCGGGATACGCAGTATTTT
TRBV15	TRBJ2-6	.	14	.	CATSSNSGANVLTF	TGTGCCACCAGCTCTAACTCTGGGGCCAACGTCCTGACTTTC
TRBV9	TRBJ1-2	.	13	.	CASSVDGGGGYTF	TGTGCCAGCAGCGTAGACGGAGGAGGAGGCTACACCTTC
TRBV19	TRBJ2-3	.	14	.	CASSGGLFTDTQYF	TGTGCCAGTAGCGGGGGACTGTTCACAGATACGCAGTATTTT
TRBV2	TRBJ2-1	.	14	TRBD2	CASIGTSGYNEQFF	TGTGCCAGCATCGGGACTAGCGGCTACAATGAGCAGTTCTTC
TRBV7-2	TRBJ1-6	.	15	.	CASSLGGNYNSPLHF	TGTGCCAGCAGCTTAGGCGGCAATTATAATTCACCCCTCCACTTT
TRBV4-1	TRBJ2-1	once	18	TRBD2	CASSQDLTPGRAYNEQFF	TGCGCCAGCAGCCAAGATCTAACTCCCGGGAGGGCCTACAATGAGCAGTTCTTC
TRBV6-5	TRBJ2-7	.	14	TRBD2	CASRKGTSGDEQYF	TGTGCCAGCAGGAAGGGGACTAGCGGGGACGAGCAGTACTTC
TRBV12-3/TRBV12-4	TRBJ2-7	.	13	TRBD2	CASSSGTTYEQYF	TGTGCCAGCAGTTCCGGGACTACCTACGAGCAGTACTTC
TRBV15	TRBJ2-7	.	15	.	CATSREFRVLDEQYF	TGTGCCACCAGCAGAGAATTTCGGGTCCTCGACGAGCAGTACTTC
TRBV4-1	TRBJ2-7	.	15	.	CASSRTGTGAYEQYF	TGCGCCAGCAGCCGAACCGGGACTGGAGCCTACGAGCAGTACTTC
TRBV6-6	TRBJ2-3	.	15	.	CASIGGVTSTDTQYF	TGTGCCAGCATAGGGGGAGTAACTAGCACAGATACGCAGTATTTT
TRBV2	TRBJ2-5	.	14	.	CASSPLARQETQYF	TGTGCCAGCAGTCCCTTAGCGAGACAAGAGACCCAGTACTTC
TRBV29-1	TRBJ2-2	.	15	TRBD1	CSVGASDRGTGELFF	TGCAGCGTTGGGGCTTCCGACAGGGGCACCGGGGAGCTGTTTTTT
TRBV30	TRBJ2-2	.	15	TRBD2	CAWSAGTSGASRLFF	TGTGCCTGGAGTGCCGGGACTAGCGGAGCCTCAAGACTGTTTTTT
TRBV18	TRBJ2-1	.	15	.	CASSPPPSAYNEQFF	TGTGCCAGCTCACCACCGCCTAGCGCCTACAATGAGCAGTTCTTC
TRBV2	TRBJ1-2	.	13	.	CASSEGPGDGYTF	TGTGCCAGCAGTGAGGGGCCGGGGGATGGCTACACCTTC
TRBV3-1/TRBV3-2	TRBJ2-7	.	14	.	CASSQDYLSGEQYF	TGTGCCAGCAGCCAAGACTATCTTTCGGGGGAGCAGTACTTC
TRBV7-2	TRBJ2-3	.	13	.	CASSSGLPDTQYF	TGTGCCAGCAGCTCGGGACTGCCAGATACGCAGTATTTT
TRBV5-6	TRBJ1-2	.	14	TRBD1	CASSPRTGNYGYTF	TGTGCCAGCAGCCCCCGGACAGGGAACTATGGCTACACCTTC
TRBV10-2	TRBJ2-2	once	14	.	CASSESRVTGELFF	TGCGCCAGCAGTGAGTCCAGGGTCACCGGGGAGCTGTTTTTT
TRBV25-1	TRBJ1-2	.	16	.	CASSEAGGVGKYGYTF	TGTGCCAGCAGTGAGGCTGGGGGCGTCGGGAAGTATGGCTACACCTTC
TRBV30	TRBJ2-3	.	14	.	CAWSRQVGTDTQYF	TGTGCCTGGAGTAGACAGGTTGGCACAGATACGCAGTATTTT
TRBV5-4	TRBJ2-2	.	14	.	CASSAMKGTGELFF	TGTGCCAGCAGCGCCATGAAGGGGACCGGGGAGCTGTTTTTT
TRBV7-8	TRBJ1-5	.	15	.	CASSREGGGNQPQHF	TGTGCCAGCAGCAGGGAGGGCGGCGGCAATCAGCCCCAGCATTTT
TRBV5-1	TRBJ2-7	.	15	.	CASSYVRTASYEQYF	TGCGCCAGCAGCTATGTAAGGACAGCATCCTACGAGCAGTACTTC
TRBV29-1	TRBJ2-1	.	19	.	CSVEPEPLRALGSYNEQFF	TGCAGCGTTGAACCCGAACCCCTCAGGGCTTTAGGGTCCTACAATGAGCAGTTCTTC
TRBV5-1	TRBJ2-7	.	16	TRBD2	CASSLGGSSGAYEQYF	TGCGCCAGCAGCTTGGGGGGGTCTAGCGGGGCCTACGAGCAGTACTTC
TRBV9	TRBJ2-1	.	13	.	CASSANRAAEQFF	TGTGCCAGCAGCGCCAACAGGGCCGCTGAGCAGTTCTTC
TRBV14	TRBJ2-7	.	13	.	CASSQEVDSEQYF	TGTGCCAGCAGCCAAGAAGTCGACAGCGAGCAGTACTTC
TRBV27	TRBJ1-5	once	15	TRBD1	CASSPRGQSNQPQHF	TGTGCCAGCAGTCCCCGGGGACAGAGTAATCAGCCCCAGCATTTT
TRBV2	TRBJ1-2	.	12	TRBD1	CAGRDRGPGYTF	TGTGCCGGCCGGGACAGGGGGCCTGGCTACACCTTC
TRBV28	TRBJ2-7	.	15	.	CASSLTGRRTYEQYF	TGTGCCAGCAGTTTAACAGGACGGAGAACCTACGAGCAGTACTTC
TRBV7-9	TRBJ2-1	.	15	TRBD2	CASSLSGSIYNEQFF	TGTGCCAGCAGCCTTAGCGGGTCCATCTACAATGAGCAGTTCTTC
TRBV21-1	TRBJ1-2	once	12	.	CASSKAQGTSTF	TGTGCCAGCAGCAAAGCCCAGGGCACGAGCACCTTC